This T cell receptor (beta chain) was sequenced in a study of OX40 agonist ivuxolimab in advanced cancers. Study observations and caveats: Doses of 0.1 to 3.0 mg/kg were accompanied by clonal expansion of CD4+ and CD8+ blood T cells by week 6. Some nonresponders likewise displayed low normalized T-cell clonal expansion.

Regarding this clone: Its antigen is unknown.

Assay used: immunoSEQ multiplex PCR; TCRdb lists only in-frame clones, some missing. The sample records 70,000 or so clones, roughly 92% being singletons. The sample in question was CD4+ or CD8+ T cells sorted from blood, obtained in a trial of the OX40 agonist ivuxolimab. The sequence derives from an adult with an advanced solid tumor such as melanoma, head and neck, liver or kidney cancer.

Written as DNA, the CDR3 is TGTGCCAGCAGCTTGGTGAGCAGTGAGCAGTTCTTC. It specifies CASSLVSSEQFF. V and J are TRBV5-4 and TRBJ2-1, with no clear D. CDR3 length equals 12 residues. Trimming shortened V by 0 bases and J by 9 bases, and 7 bases separated the two germline ends. Germline CDR1 and CDR2: SGHNT and YYREEE (reference sequence).